Below are 6 T cell receptor beta chains sequenced from a single sample in a study of shared clonotypes between healthy human individuals. Using immunoSEQ multiplex PCR, the repertoire was profiled, and TCRdb retains in-frame clones only, with some absent. The sample shows just under 95,000 clones, 68% of them seen only once. The sample comprised memory CD8+ T cells sorted from blood. Subset described: CD45RO+ cells pooled with CCR7-negative TemRA cells. The origin of the receptors is a man between 25 and 39 years old in good health.

This chain joins TRBV14 and TRBJ2-7; TRBD1 matches at 8 bases. Trimming removed 0 bases from V and 5 bases from J; junction bases left unmatched: 6. Germline lookup yields CDR1 SGHDN and CDR2 FVKESK. The CDR3 runs to 15 residues. In DNA form, the CDR3 reads TGTGCCAGCAGCCAAGATTGGCAGGGGGCTCACGAGCAGTACTTC. This gives the protein CASSQDWQGAHEQYF. The complete variable domain, with remaining parts taken from reference TRBV14 and TRBJ2-7, reads EAGVTQFPSHSVIEKGQTVTLRCDPISGHDNLYWYRRVMGKEIKFLLHFVKESKQDESGMPNNRFLAERTGGTYSTLKVQPAELEDSGVYFCASSQDWQGAHEQYFGPGTRLTVT.

CDR3 protein: CASSESTGGYEQYF. CDR3 nucleotides: TGTGCCAGCAGTGAATCCACAGGGGGCTACGAGCAGTACTTC. The rearrangement uses TRBV25-1 and TRBJ2-7, with 8 bases lining up with TRBD1. Unmatched junction bases numbered 2, after V lost 1 base and J lost 3 bases. CDR1 and CDR2 (germline): MGHDK, SYGVNS. The CDR3 has 14 residues.

The rearrangement links TRBV30 to TRBJ2-7, with D possibly TRBD2 on 5 matching bases. Deletions cut 4 bases from V and 0 bases from J, with 16 bases between. The CDR3 is 15 residues long. Germline V gene sequence: CDR1 GTSNPN, CDR2 SVGIG (reference sequence). DNA of the CDR3: TGTGCCTGGACTGTAGCGTCTTCCCCCTCCTACGAGCAGTACTTC. Residues: CAWTVASSPSYEQYF.

The genes are TRBV5-1 and TRBJ2-3; TRBD2 matches at 9 bases. In germline, CDR1 is SGHRS, CDR2 YFSETQ. With 2 bases clipped from V and 0 bases from J, the junction kept 4 bases outside the gene matches. This CDR3 has 16 residues. Here the CDR3 DNA reads TGCGCCAGCAGCTTACGCGGGAGGGTTAGCACAGATACGCAGTATTTT. Protein product: CASSLRGRVSTDTQYF.

This clone is medium-sized. The genes are TRBV28 and TRBJ2-5; 8 bases fit TRBD2. The V segment lost 10 bases and the J segment 6 bases; nucleotides outside the gene matches: 7. The germline CDR1 and CDR2 sequences are MDHEN and SYDVKM. The CDR3 is 12 residues long. The chain's CDR3 is CATTGRGKTQYF. In nucleotides, the CDR3 is TGTGCCACCACCGGGAGGGGAAAGACCCAGTACTTC.

Only one count was recorded for this clone. The rearrangement links TRBV5-6 to TRBJ2-7, with a weak D call TRBD2 (7 bases). Trimming cost V 0 bases and J 3 bases, with 25 bases left between them. Germline CDR1 SGHDT, CDR2 YYEEEE. This CDR3 has 19 residues. The DNA of the CDR3 is TGTGCCAGCAGCTTGGCCCCGGGGGCCCTCTCCGGGAGGCTCTACGAGCAGTACTTC. Amino acids: CASSLAPGALSGRLYEQYF.